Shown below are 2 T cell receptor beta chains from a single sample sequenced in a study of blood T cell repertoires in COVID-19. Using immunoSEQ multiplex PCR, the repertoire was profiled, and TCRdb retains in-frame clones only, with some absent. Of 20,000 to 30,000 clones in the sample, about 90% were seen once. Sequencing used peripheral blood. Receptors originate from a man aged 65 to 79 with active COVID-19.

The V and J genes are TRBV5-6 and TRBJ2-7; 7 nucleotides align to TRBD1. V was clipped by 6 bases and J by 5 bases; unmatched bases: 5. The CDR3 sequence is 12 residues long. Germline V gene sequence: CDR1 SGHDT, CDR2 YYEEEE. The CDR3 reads CASKQGFDEQYF. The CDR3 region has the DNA TGTGCCAGCAAACAGGGGTTCGACGAGCAGTACTTC.

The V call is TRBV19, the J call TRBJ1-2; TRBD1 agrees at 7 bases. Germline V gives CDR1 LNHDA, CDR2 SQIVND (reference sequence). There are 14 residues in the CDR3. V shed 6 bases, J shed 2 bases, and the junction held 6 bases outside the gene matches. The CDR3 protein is CASRTTGRNYGYTF. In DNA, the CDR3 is TGTGCCAGTAGAACGACAGGGAGAAACTATGGCTACACCTTC.